These T cell receptor beta chains were read from a single sample in a study of control samples from healthy donors and cancer patients. Only in-frame clones appear in the TCRdb table, and some are missing; sequencing was by immunoSEQ multiplex PCR. The sample records some 130,000 clones, about nine tenths being singletons. The material sequenced was blood. All receptors derive from a woman aged 50 to 60 in good health. CDR3s include the opening cysteine and the closing phenylalanine or tryptophan. A D gene is named only where the DNA matches it firmly. The size entry is marked missing in some rows and otherwise reads once, few, many or a size class.

.,TRBJ2-3,.,TRBV7-2,CASSPPSSDTQYF,TGTGCCAGCAGCCCACCATCATCAGATACGCAGTATTTT
.,TRBJ2-5,.,TRBV11-2,CASSLGLAQETQYF,TGTGCCAGCAGCCTAGGACTCGCCCAAGAGACCCAGTACTTC
few,TRBJ2-1,TRBD1,TRBV5-6,CASTISGTGYNEQFF,TGTGCCAGCACCATTTCCGGGACAGGGTACAATGAGCAGTTCTTC
.,TRBJ1-6,.,TRBV20-1,CSASTITANSPLHF,TGCAGTGCTAGTACTATAACAGCCAATTCACCCCTCCACTTT
.,TRBJ1-2,.,TRBV29-1,CSFAPGAGYGYTF,TGCAGCTTCGCCCCGGGGGCCGGCTATGGCTACACCTTC
.,TRBJ1-3,.,TRBV6-6,CASSYGENTIYF,TGTGCCAGCAGTTATGGGGAAAACACCATATATTTT
.,TRBJ2-1,TRBD2,TRBV5-4,CASSPELAGNPNEQFF,TGTGCCAGCAGCCCCGAACTAGCGGGCAACCCGAATGAGCAGTTCTTC
.,TRBJ1-6,TRBD1,TRBV6-4,CASSVKGANNSPLHF,TGTGCCAGCAGTGTGAAGGGGGCCAACAATTCACCCCTCCACTTT
.,TRBJ2-1,.,TRBV19,CASKPGGSSYNEQFF,TGTGCCAGTAAGCCCGGCGGAAGCTCCTACAATGAGCAGTTCTTC
.,TRBJ1-2,.,TRBV2,CASIGTLYGYTF,TGTGCCAGCATCGGGACGCTGTATGGCTACACCTTC
.,TRBJ1-5,.,TRBV28,CASSYGFYSNQPQHF,TGTGCCAGCAGTTATGGGTTCTATAGCAATCAGCCCCAGCATTTT
.,TRBJ1-4,.,TRBV3-1/TRBV3-2,CASSSRGGNEKLFF,TGTGCCAGCAGCTCCAGGGGTGGCAATGAAAAACTGTTTTTT
.,TRBJ1-1,.,TRBV30,CAWSVGAEAFF,TGTGCCTGGAGTGTGGGTGCTGAAGCTTTCTTT
.,TRBJ2-7,.,TRBV19,CASSTGHPYEQYF,TGTGCCAGTAGTACGGGACACCCTTACGAGCAGTACTTC
.,TRBJ2-7,.,TRBV6-1,CASSEVSGSSYEQYF,TGTGCCAGCAGTGAGGTGTCGGGTAGCTCCTACGAGCAGTACTTC
once,TRBJ1-1,.,TRBV18,CASSPRSDTEAFF,TGTGCCAGCTCACCCCGGTCCGACACTGAAGCTTTCTTT
.,TRBJ2-7,.,TRBV27,CASSPKWKWEQYF,TGTGCCAGCAGTCCGAAATGGAAATGGGAGCAGTACTTC
.,TRBJ2-7,TRBD2,TRBV19,CASSAGLAGNNEQYF,TGTGCCAGTAGTGCTGGACTAGCGGGAAATAACGAGCAGTACTTC
.,TRBJ1-5,.,TRBV4-1,CASSQDEGGQPQHF,TGCGCCAGCAGCCAAGATGAGGGGGGGCAGCCCCAGCATTTT
.,TRBJ1-5,TRBD1,TRBV28,CASSYGQGNQPQHF,TGTGCCAGCAGCTACGGACAGGGCAATCAGCCCCAGCATTTT
.,TRBJ2-1,TRBD1,TRBV5-4,CASSVGTGRYEQFF,TGTGCCAGCAGCGTAGGGACAGGGAGATATGAGCAGTTCTTC
.,TRBJ2-1,TRBD2,TRBV19,CASSIRGLGNEQFF,TGTGCCAGTAGTATCAGAGGACTAGGGAATGAGCAGTTCTTC
.,TRBJ2-7,TRBD2,TRBV30,CAWTSGISYEQYF,TGTGCCTGGACTAGCGGGATCTCCTACGAGCAGTACTTC
few,TRBJ1-3,.,TRBV6-5,CASSYSTGSGNTIYF,TGTGCCAGCAGTTACTCGACAGGCTCTGGAAACACCATATATTTT
.,TRBJ1-4,.,TRBV5-1,CASSLGPRTTNEKLFF,TGCGCCAGCAGCTTGGGGCCGCGGACAACTAATGAAAAACTGTTTTTT
.,TRBJ2-1,.,TRBV2,CASRDGGYNEQFF,TGTGCCAGCAGGGACGGAGGGTACAATGAGCAGTTCTTC
.,TRBJ2-7,.,TRBV6-5,CASSYRVSSYEQYF,TGTGCCAGCAGTTATAGGGTTAGCTCCTACGAGCAGTACTTC
.,TRBJ2-7,.,TRBV9,CASSQALQGWDEQYF,TGTGCCAGCAGCCAAGCCTTACAGGGCTGGGACGAGCAGTACTTC
.,TRBJ2-2,.,TRBV19,CASSIQQGRNTGELFF,TGTGCCAGTAGTATACAGCAGGGGCGGAACACCGGGGAGCTGTTTTTT
.,TRBJ1-6,.,TRBV27,CASSLYIRGGSYNSPLHF,TGTGCCAGCAGTTTATATATTAGGGGGGGCTCCTATAATTCACCCCTCCACTTT
.,TRBJ2-7,.,TRBV30,CAWGDSYEQYF,TGTGCCTGGGGTGACAGCTACGAGCAGTACTTC
.,TRBJ2-3,.,TRBV29-1,CSVEGGTDTQYF,TGCAGCGTTGAAGGGGGGACGGATACGCAGTATTTT
.,TRBJ2-3,.,TRBV5-5,CASSVGPSLSTDTQYF,TGTGCCAGCAGCGTGGGACCTAGTTTGAGCACAGATACGCAGTATTTT
.,TRBJ1-1,.,TRBV5-4,CASSLGGNGAFF,TGTGCCAGCAGCTTGGGAGGGAATGGTGCTTTCTTT
.,TRBJ1-1,TRBD1,TRBV6-5,CASRGTGGNTEAFF,TGTGCCAGCAGGGGGACAGGGGGAAACACTGAAGCTTTCTTT
.,TRBJ1-3,.,TRBV7-9,CASSFSPGISGNTIYF,TGTGCCAGCAGCTTCTCCCCCGGGATCTCTGGAAACACCATATATTTT
few,TRBJ2-7,.,TRBV10-1,CASSESNPSEPYEQYF,TGCGCCAGCAGTGAGTCCAATCCATCTGAACCCTACGAGCAGTACTTC
.,TRBJ2-7,TRBD2,TRBV5-1,CASSLGASGSYEQYF,TGCGCCAGCAGCTTGGGGGCTAGCGGTTCCTACGAGCAGTACTTC
.,TRBJ1-2,TRBD1,TRBV30,CAWTQGTLSYGYTF,TGTGCCTGGACACAGGGGACGCTATCCTATGGCTACACCTTC
.,TRBJ1-1,.,TRBV30,CAWSGGPVAFF,TGTGCCTGGAGTGGGGGTCCTGTGGCTTTCTTT
.,TRBJ1-1,.,TRBV7-6,CASSLGARGAKTEAFF,TGTGCCAGCAGCTTAGGAGCCAGGGGCGCGAAGACTGAAGCTTTCTTT
.,TRBJ1-2,TRBD1,TRBV11-2,CASSDAGTGGDYGYTF,TGTGCCAGCAGCGACGCCGGGACAGGGGGCGACTATGGCTACACCTTC
few,TRBJ2-7,TRBD2,TRBV9,CASSAGSGVSSYEQYF,TGTGCCAGCAGCGCCGGTAGCGGGGTGAGCTCCTACGAGCAGTACTTC
.,TRBJ2-4,TRBD2,TRBV2,CASTGREGRTLAKNIQYF,TGTGCCAGCACGGGCCGGGAGGGGCGCACTCTAGCCAAAAACATTCAGTACTTC
few,TRBJ2-7,.,TRBV7-9,CASSLSYEQYF,TGTGCCAGCAGCTTATCCTACGAGCAGTACTTC
once,TRBJ1-5,.,TRBV3-1/TRBV3-2,CASSQDHGGHHQPQHF,TGTGCCAGCAGCCAAGATCATGGGGGGCATCATCAGCCCCAGCATTTT
.,TRBJ1-1,TRBD1,TRBV6-5,CASSYSGQGMGTEAFF,TGTGCCAGCAGTTACTCCGGACAGGGAATGGGCACTGAAGCTTTCTTT
few,TRBJ1-6,TRBD1,TRBV6-1,CASSDGRGRSYNSPLHF,TGTGCCAGCAGTGATGGGAGGGGGCGGTCCTATAATTCACCCCTCCACTTT
few,TRBJ2-7,TRBD2,TRBV15,CATSRGPLAGGLYEQYF,TGTGCCACCAGCAGAGGCCCGCTAGCGGGGGGCCTCTACGAGCAGTACTTC
.,TRBJ1-2,TRBD1,TRBV24-1,CATSAPGQGAWGYTF,TGTGCCACCAGTGCCCCGGGACAGGGGGCTTGGGGCTACACCTTC
.,TRBJ2-1,TRBD2,TRBV25-1,CASTGGRMMGLAGGEQFF,TGTGCCAGCACCGGAGGGCGTATGATGGGACTAGCGGGAGGTGAGCAGTTCTTC
.,TRBJ2-3,.,TRBV4-1,CASSQDWAVTDTQYF,TGCGCCAGCAGCCAAGATTGGGCAGTGACAGATACGCAGTATTTT
.,TRBJ1-5,.,TRBV28,CASSFRGAQPQHF,TGTGCCAGCAGTTTTAGGGGGGCTCAGCCCCAGCATTTT
.,TRBJ2-2,.,TRBV24-1,CATSEHGQTGELFF,TGTGCCACCAGTGAACACGGACAGACCGGGGAGCTGTTTTTT
.,TRBJ2-3,TRBD2,TRBV5-4,CASRGGRADTQYF,TGTGCCAGCAGGGGCGGGAGGGCAGATACGCAGTATTTT
.,TRBJ1-1,.,TRBV19,CASSALRRSLMNTEAFF,TGTGCCAGTTCAGCCCTGCGGAGAAGTTTAATGAACACTGAAGCTTTCTTT
.,TRBJ1-2,.,TRBV5-8,CAPSVGNAGYTF,TGTGCCCCCAGCGTAGGGAACGCTGGCTACACCTTC
.,TRBJ1-2,TRBD1,TRBV30,CAWMRTGNLVGYTF,TGTGCCTGGATGCGGACAGGTAACCTTGTTGGCTACACCTTC
.,TRBJ1-2,.,TRBV29-1,CSVETRNGYTF,TGCAGCGTGGAGACACGGAACGGCTACACCTTC